This T cell receptor (beta chain) was sequenced in a study of blood T cell repertoires in COVID-19. Study background: The origin of the acute and convalescent COVID-19 samples was the United States, Italy and Spain. The cDNA or gDNA used as material had been derived from T cells, B-cell-depleted T cells, or PBMCs.

Germline V gene lookup returns CDR1 KGHSH and CDR2 LQKENI. The CDR3 runs 16 residues. Trimming at V came to 2 bases and at J to 8 bases, leaving 8 bases not matched to a gene. In the study's own analysis: From reference gene primer amplification, estimates of nucleated cell counts were derived. Measured with immunoSEQ multiplex PCR; TCRdb has only the in-frame clones, and not every one. V and J calls and clone size come straight from that table; D and trimming were deduced from the DNA. The repertoire consists of about 130,000 clones, with about 80% occurring once and the leading ten covering around 4%.

The sequenced material came from peripheral blood. The gene calls are TRBV18 and TRBJ2-1; TRBD2 agrees at 11 bases. This clonotype was obtained from a woman between 45 and 65 years old with acute or convalescent COVID-19. The CDR3 DNA is TGTGCCAGCTCACCATTTCAACTAGCGGGAGAGGATGAGCAGTTCTTC. It is translated as CASSPFQLAGEDEQFF.